These 13 T cell receptor beta chains share one sample of origin, sequenced in a study of post-analysis software for immune sequencing data. Prepared libraries of TCR beta cDNA carried unique molecular identifiers. From the PCR reads, TCRdb called clonotypes with MiXCR, one entry per CDR3 protein. In the table there are 150,000 to 200,000 distinct CDR3 sequences, around 36% of which are singletons. This specimen consisted of blood, obtained after autologous hematopoietic stem cell transplantation. The receptors stem from a girl aged 5 to 17 with multiple sclerosis.

This clonotype occurred a few times. This rearrangement joins TRBV11-2 to TRBJ2-5; weak D call: TRBD2 (5 bases). The germline CDR1 and CDR2 sequences are SGHAT and FQNNGV. The CDR3 consists of 11 residues. V lost 10 bases to trimming and J lost 5 bases, with 11 bases between them. The CDR3 DNA reads TGTGCCACTTCTACGGGGGAGACCCAGTACTTC. It codes for CATSTGETQYF.

The chain combines TRBV29-1 with TRBJ2-7; D may be TRBD2 (5 bases). V was clipped by 7 bases and J by 3 bases, with 13 bases between them. This CDR3 contains 12 residues. Germline-derived CDR1 and CDR2 are SQVTM and ANQGSEA. CDR3 coding DNA: TGCAGCGCTCAAGGACTCATCTACGAGCAGTACTTC. This gives the protein CSAQGLIYEQYF.

The chain joins TRBV15 to TRBJ2-5, with unresolved D. CDR3 length equals 14 residues. Germline values: CDR1 LNHNV, CDR2 YYDKDF (reference sequence). Trimming left V 0 bases short and J 0 bases short, with 5 bases between. This chain's CDR3 is CATSRDGYQETQYF. CDR3 DNA: TGTGCCACCAGCAGAGATGGGTACCAAGAGACCCAGTACTTC.

V is TRBV11-1 and J is TRBJ1-6; unclear D gene. CDR1 is SGHAT, CDR2 FQDESV, per germline (reference sequence). V was pared by 3 bases and J by 5 bases, with 8 bases between. This CDR3 contains 14 residues. The CDR3 reads CASSFSGDNSPLHF. CDR3 bases: TGTGCCAGCAGCTTTTCCGGGGATAATTCACCCCTCCACTTT. Combining the CDR3 with reference TRBV11-1 and TRBJ1-6 gives the whole variable domain EAEVAQSPRYKITEKSQAVAFWCDPISGHATLYWYRQILGQGPELLVQFQDESVVDDSQLPKDRFSAERLKGVDSTLKIQPAELGDSAMYLCASSFSGDNSPLHFGNGTRLTVT.

This clonotype was observed a few times. V gene TRBV20-1 combines with J gene TRBJ2-7, with 14 bases lining up with TRBD2. CDR3 length equals 15 residues. V lost 3 bases, J lost 4 bases, and 5 bases stayed unmatched. CDR1 DFQATT and CDR2 SNEGSKA come from the germline V gene (reference sequence). CDR3 coding DNA: TGCAGTGCTAGTCGGACTAGCGGGAGGATGTACGAGCAGTACTTC. Its protein product is CSASRTSGRMYEQYF.

In its sample, this clonotype was seen a few times. This chain joins TRBV20-1 and TRBJ2-1; 9 nucleotides match TRBD2. V trimming: 0 bases; J trimming: 4 bases; junction bases outside the gene matches: 13. CDR3 size: 18 residues. Germline lookup yields CDR1 DFQATT and CDR2 SNEGSKA (reference sequence). In DNA form, the CDR3 reads TGCAGTGCTAGAGATAAAGGGCCTAGCGGGATCCCTTACAATGAGCAGTTCTTC. This codes for CSARDKGPSGIPYNEQFF.

The J gene is TRBJ2-7, the V gene TRBV5-1; TRBD2 matches 7 bases. The DNA matches TRBJ2-5 better at its end, which makes the J call doubtful. CDR3 size: 14 residues. The germline gives CDR1 SGHRS, CDR2 YFSETQ. The CDR3 DNA follows: TGCGCCAGCAGCTTTGCGGGAGTAGCGGAGACCCAGTACTTC. Amino acids: CASSFAGVAETQYF.

The genes are TRBV13 and TRBJ2-6, with D possibly being TRBD2 (7 bases). In germline, CDR1 is PRHDT, CDR2 FYEKMQ (reference sequence). The V end lost 6 bases, the J end lost 0 bases, and 15 bases lay between the germline ends. The CDR3 is 17 residues long. CDR3 loop: CASRIRGAASGANVLTF. The CDR3 DNA reads TGTGCCAGCAGGATACGGGGGGCCGCCTCTGGGGCCAACGTCCTGACTTTC. Together with reference TRBV13 and TRBJ2-6, the CDR3 gives the full variable domain: AAGVIQSPRHLIKEKRETATLKCYPIPRHDTVYWYQQGPGQDPQFLISFYEKMQSDKGSIPDRFSAQQFSDYHSELNMSSLELGDSALYFCASRIRGAASGANVLTFGAGSRLTVL.

This chain connects TRBV9 to TRBJ2-3, with D perhaps TRBD1 (6 bases). This CDR3 comprises 13 residues. Germline lookup yields CDR1 SGDLS and CDR2 YYNGEE. V was shortened by 3 bases and J by 8 bases, with 13 bases between the two germline ends. As DNA, the CDR3 is TGTGCCAGCAGCGCTGGGGAAGGGGGTACGCAGTATTTT. It encodes CASSAGEGGTQYF.

J is TRBJ2-1 and V is TRBV7-2; 8 bases line up with TRBD1. Germline-derived CDR1 and CDR2 are SGHTA and FQGNSA. V lost 5 bases, J lost 9 bases, and 3 bases stayed unmatched. The CDR3 spans 12 residues. The DNA of the CDR3 is TGTGCCAGCAGCCAAGGACAGGGTGAGCAGTTCTTC. Translated: CASSQGQGEQFF.

V gene TRBV7-2 combines with J gene TRBJ2-5; 9 bases fit TRBD1. The J call is uncertain, as TRBJ2-7 better fits the DNA end. This CDR3 region has 15 residues. The V gene's germline CDR1 is SGHTA and CDR2 FQGNSA. This chain's CDR3 is CASSPRTGDGYEQYF. The CDR3 DNA is TGTGCCAGCAGCCCTCGGACAGGGGACGGCTACGAGCAGTACTTC.

Only a few counts were recorded for this clonotype. This sequence joins TRBV5-6 and TRBJ2-1; D is unclear. Germline V lookup: CDR1 SGHDT, CDR2 YYEEEE. The CDR3 consists of 16 residues. The germline V and J ends were trimmed by 0 bases and 0 bases, with 10 bases remaining between them. CDR3 loop: CASSLVGTRSYNEQFF. Written as DNA, the CDR3 is TGTGCCAGCAGCTTGGTGGGTACCCGCTCCTACAATGAGCAGTTCTTC.

This clonotype was found a few times. This sequence joins TRBV15 and TRBJ2-1, with D possibly matching TRBD2 (6 bases). The CDR3 consists of 16 residues. From germline, CDR1 is LNHNV and CDR2 YYDKDF (reference sequence). Trimming cost V 3 bases and J 0 bases, with 12 bases left between them. CDR3 in DNA: TGTGCCACCAGCAGCCACCGACTAGGCTCCTACAATGAGCAGTTCTTC. It translates to CATSSHRLGSYNEQFF.